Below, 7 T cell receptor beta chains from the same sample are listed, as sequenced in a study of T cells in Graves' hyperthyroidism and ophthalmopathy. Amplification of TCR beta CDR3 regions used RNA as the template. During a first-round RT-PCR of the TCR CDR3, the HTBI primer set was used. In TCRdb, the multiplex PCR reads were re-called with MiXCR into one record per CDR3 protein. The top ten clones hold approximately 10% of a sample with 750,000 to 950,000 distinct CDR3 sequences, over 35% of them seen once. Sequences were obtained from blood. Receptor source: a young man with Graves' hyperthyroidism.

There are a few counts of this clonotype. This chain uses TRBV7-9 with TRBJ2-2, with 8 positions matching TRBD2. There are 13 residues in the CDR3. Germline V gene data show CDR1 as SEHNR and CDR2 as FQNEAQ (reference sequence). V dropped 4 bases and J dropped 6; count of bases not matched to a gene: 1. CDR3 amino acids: CASSSSGPGELFF. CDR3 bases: TGTGCCAGCAGCTCTAGCGGGCCCGGGGAGCTGTTTTTT.

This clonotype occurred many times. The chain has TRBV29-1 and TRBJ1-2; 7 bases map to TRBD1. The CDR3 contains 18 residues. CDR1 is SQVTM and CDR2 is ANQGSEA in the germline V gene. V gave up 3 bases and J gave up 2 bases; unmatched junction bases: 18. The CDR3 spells CSVDQGERDRDPNYGYTF. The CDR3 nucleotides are TGCAGCGTTGATCAAGGGGAACGAGACAGGGATCCAAACTATGGCTACACCTTC. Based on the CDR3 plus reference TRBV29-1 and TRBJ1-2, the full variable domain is SAVISQKPSRDICQRGTSLTIQCQVDSQVTMMFWYRQQPGQSLTLIATANQGSEATYESGFVIDKFPISRPNLTFSTLTVSNMSPEDSSIYLCSVDQGERDRDPNYGYTFGSGTRLTVV.

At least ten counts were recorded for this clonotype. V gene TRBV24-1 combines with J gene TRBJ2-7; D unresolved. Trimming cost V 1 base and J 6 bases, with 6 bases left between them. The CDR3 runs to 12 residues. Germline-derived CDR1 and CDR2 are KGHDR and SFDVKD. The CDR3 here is CATSDFWFEQYF. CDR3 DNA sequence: TGTGCCACCAGTGATTTTTGGTTCGAGCAGTACTTC.

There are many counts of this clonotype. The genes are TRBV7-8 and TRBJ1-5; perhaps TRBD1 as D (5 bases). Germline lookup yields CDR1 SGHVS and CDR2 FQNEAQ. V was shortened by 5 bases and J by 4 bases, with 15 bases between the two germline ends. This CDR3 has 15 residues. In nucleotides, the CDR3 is TGTGCCAGCAGCGCGGGGACGCCGGGGAATCAGCCCCAGCATTTT. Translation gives CASSAGTPGNQPQHF.

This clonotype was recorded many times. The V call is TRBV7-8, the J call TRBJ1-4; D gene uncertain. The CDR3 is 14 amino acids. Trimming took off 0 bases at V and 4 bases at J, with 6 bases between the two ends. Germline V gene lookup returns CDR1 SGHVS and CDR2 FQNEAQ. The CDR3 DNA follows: TGTGCCAGCAGCTTAGCCAGGTTTAATGAAAAACTGTTTTTT. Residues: CASSLARFNEKLFF.

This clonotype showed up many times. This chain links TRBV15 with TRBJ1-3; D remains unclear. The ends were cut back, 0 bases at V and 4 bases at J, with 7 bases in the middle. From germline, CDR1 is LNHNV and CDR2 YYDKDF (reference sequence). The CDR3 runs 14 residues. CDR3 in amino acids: CATSREGNGNTIYF. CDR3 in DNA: TGTGCCACCAGCAGAGAAGGGAACGGAAACACCATATATTTT.

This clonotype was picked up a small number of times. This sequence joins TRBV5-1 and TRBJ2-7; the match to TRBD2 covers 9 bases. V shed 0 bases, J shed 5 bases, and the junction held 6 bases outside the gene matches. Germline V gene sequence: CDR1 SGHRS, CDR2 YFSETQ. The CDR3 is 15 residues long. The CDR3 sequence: CASSLGGGAVNEQYF. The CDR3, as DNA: TGCGCCAGCAGCTTGGGCGGGGGGGCTGTCAACGAGCAGTACTTC. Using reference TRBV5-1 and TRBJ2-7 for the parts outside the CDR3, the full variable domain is KAGVTQTPRYLIKTRGQQVTLSCSPISGHRSVSWYQQTPGQGLQFLFEYFSETQRNKGNFPGRFSGRQFSNSRSEMNVSTLELGDSALYLCASSLGGGAVNEQYFGPGTRLTVT.